The 28 T cell receptor beta chains reported below all come from one sample, sequenced in a study of T cell changes during pregnancy in multiple sclerosis. Assay: immunoSEQ multiplex PCR; the TCRdb copy retains only in-frame clones and omits some. The sample has about 56,000 clones; 90% are singletons. The material was peripheral blood, obtained in the first trimester of pregnancy. The receptors here all came from a female donor in good health, enrolled as a control in a pregnancy study.

The V gene is TRBV7-9, the J gene TRBJ2-1; weak D call: TRBD1 (5 bases). The V gene's germline CDR1 is SEHNR and CDR2 FQNEAQ (reference sequence). V shed 7 bases and J shed 8 bases, with 15 bases lying between them. CDR3 length: 13 amino acids. CDR3 coding DNA: TGTGCCAGCAACCTCGACAGAAATTATGAGCAGTTCTTC. It encodes CASNLDRNYEQFF.

The V gene is TRBV30, the J gene TRBJ1-1, with D perhaps TRBD1 (6 bases). CDR1 is GTSNPN and CDR2 is SVGIG in the germline V gene (reference sequence). Deletions cut 2 bases from V and 5 bases from J, with 18 bases between. The CDR3 covers 15 residues. Written as DNA, the CDR3 is TGTGCCTGGAGTTACCAAGACAGGATTGGGACTGAAGCTTTCTTT. It codes for CAWSYQDRIGTEAFF.

CDR3 nucleotides: TGCGCCAGCAGCTTGGACAGGGGAAGCGAGACCCAGTACTTC. Translated: CASSLDRGSETQYF. The V call is TRBV5-1, the J call TRBJ2-5; TRBD1 agrees at 7 bases. The junction had 4 bases not matched to a gene; V was cut back by 0 bases and J by 5 bases. The CDR3 has 14 residues. Germline assignment: CDR1 SGHRS and CDR2 YFSETQ. The variable domain in full, with the rest retrieved from reference TRBV5-1 and TRBJ2-5, is KAGVTQTPRYLIKTRGQQVTLSCSPISGHRSVSWYQQTPGQGLQFLFEYFSETQRNKGNFPGRFSGRQFSNSRSEMNVSTLELGDSALYLCASSLDRGSETQYFGPGTRLLVL.

The V and J genes are TRBV5-1 and TRBJ2-2, with a possible D match to TRBD2 (6 bases). The CDR3 contains 15 residues. From germline, CDR1 is SGHRS and CDR2 YFSETQ. Trimming took 5 bases from V and 0 from J, leaving 11 bases between them. CDR3 DNA: TGCGCCAGCAGGGGGGGACGGGCGAACACCGGGGAGCTGTTTTTT. It yields the protein CASRGGRANTGELFF.

V is TRBV11-2 and J is TRBJ1-4, with D possibly being TRBD1 (6 bases). Trimming took off 7 bases at V and 5 bases at J, with 17 bases between the two ends. Germline assignment: CDR1 SGHAT and CDR2 FQNNGV. There are 15 residues in the CDR3. CDR3 sequence reads: CASTRGASPNEKLFF. CDR3 coding DNA: TGTGCCAGCACCCGGGGGGCGAGTCCAAATGAAAAACTGTTTTTT.

The sample holds one count of this clone. The genes are TRBV29-1 and TRBJ2-7; weak D call: TRBD1 (6 bases). This CDR3 spans 14 amino acids. V lost 2 bases, J lost 2 bases, and 13 bases lay in between. Per the germline V gene, CDR1 is SQVTM and CDR2 is ANQGSEA. The DNA of the CDR3 is TGCAGCGTTGAATTACAGGGCACGACCTACGAGCAGTACTTC. Translating gives CSVELQGTTYEQYF.

The J gene is TRBJ2-7, the V gene TRBV7-6, with a weak D call TRBD2 (6 bases). Germline CDR1 SGHVS, CDR2 FNYEAQ. The CDR3 consists of 14 residues. V shed 2 bases and J shed 7 bases, with 15 bases lying between them. For the CDR3, the DNA is TGTGCCAGCAGCTTAACGACTAGTTCCGGGGAGCAGTACTTC. Translated, it gives CASSLTTSSGEQYF.

This clone has more than one count but fewer than ten. This chain uses TRBV9 with TRBJ1-1; no reliable D call. V shed 0 bases and J shed 5 bases, with 11 bases lying between them. Germline assignment: CDR1 SGDLS and CDR2 YYNGEE. The CDR3 contains 14 residues. CDR3 residues: CASSVVGGGTEAFF. CDR3 nucleotides: TGTGCCAGCAGCGTAGTAGGAGGTGGGACTGAAGCTTTCTTT.

This sequence joins TRBV11-3 and TRBJ2-3, with TRBD2 as a possible D gene (6 bases). The germline V gene encodes CDR1 SGHNT and CDR2 YENEEA. V shed 6 bases and J shed 7 bases, with 11 bases lying between them. The CDR3 loop spans 12 amino acids. The CDR3 reads CASRGTDHTQYF. Here the CDR3 DNA reads TGTGCCAGCAGAGGGACTGACCATACGCAGTATTTT. Drawing the rest from reference TRBV11-3 and TRBJ2-3, the complete variable domain is EAGVVQSPRYKIIEKKQPVAFWCNPISGHNTLYWYLQNLGQGPELLIRYENEEAVDDSQLPKDRFSAERLKGVDSTLKIQPAELGDSAVYLCASRGTDHTQYFGPGTRLTVL.

This sequence joins TRBV19 and TRBJ2-5; TRBD1 agrees at 8 bases. V gave up 5 bases and J gave up 2 bases; unmatched junction bases: 4. Germline V gene data show CDR1 as LNHDA and CDR2 as SQIVND (reference sequence). The CDR3 extends over 14 amino acids. CDR3 loop: CASSVGQGQETQYF. Here the CDR3 DNA reads TGTGCCAGTAGTGTCGGACAGGGTCAAGAGACCCAGTACTTC. The full variable domain, in which reference TRBV19 and TRBJ2-5 provide the parts outside the CDR3, is DGGITQSPKYLFRKEGQNVTLSCEQNLNHDAMYWYRQDPGQGLRLIYYSQIVNDFQKGDIAEGYSVSREKKESFPLTVTSAQKNPTAFYLCASSVGQGQETQYFGPGTRLLVL.

This clone was counted once. J is TRBJ1-1 and V is TRBV6-5, with D possibly TRBD1 on 5 matching bases. The CDR3 spans 11 residues. Germline CDR1 reads MNHEY; CDR2 reads SVGAGI. The V and J ends lost 6 bases and 10 bases respectively, with 12 bases between them. The CDR3 DNA is TGTGCCAGCAGGGGGGGGGTGAGAGCTTTCTTT. Translated, it gives CASRGGVRAFF.

This chain joins TRBV30 and TRBJ2-5; TRBD2 is a possible D gene (6 bases). The CDR3 loop spans 11 amino acids. Germline V gives CDR1 GTSNPN, CDR2 SVGIG (reference sequence). V was cut by 0 bases and J by 11 bases, with 10 bases left in between. The CDR3 sequence: CAWSVGSLQYF. In DNA form, the CDR3 reads TGTGCCTGGAGTGTCGGGAGTCTGCAGTACTTC.

The chain recombines TRBV15 with TRBJ1-5, with D unresolved. The germline V gene encodes CDR1 LNHNV and CDR2 YYDKDF (reference sequence). Trimming cost V 5 bases and J 3 bases, with 11 bases left between them. The CDR3 totals 14 residues. The CDR3 is CATSDQAHNQPQHF. The CDR3 region has the DNA TGTGCCACCAGCGACCAGGCCCACAATCAGCCCCAGCATTTT.

Concerning this clone itself: Lacking the conserved final phenylalanine or tryptophan, this CDR3 likely reflects a read error. The DNA is omitted, as the CDR3 cannot be located on it reliably, and the CDR3 follows TCRdb's listing. The chain is built from TRBV12-5 and TRBJ1-1. Germline V CDR1 and CDR2: LGHNT, FRNRAP. Both ends counted, the CDR3 spans 9 residues. Here the CDR3 reads CASGLEVSG.

The genes are TRBV28 and TRBJ1-3, with D tentatively TRBD1 (5 bases). CDR1 is MDHEN and CDR2 is SYDVKM in the germline V gene. The V and J ends lost 6 bases and 6 bases respectively, with 21 bases between them. The CDR3 has 16 residues. The CDR3 DNA reads TGTGCCAGCAGCCAGGTCGGGGGGATTAGTGAAAACACCATATATTTT. As protein: CASSQVGGISENTIYF.

V gene TRBV14 combines with J gene TRBJ2-1, with D possibly matching TRBD1 (5 bases). V was pared by 0 bases and J by 10 bases, with 13 bases between. CDR1 and CDR2 (germline): SGHDN, FVKESK. The CDR3 contains 14 residues. The CDR3: CASSQDRLGREQFF. The CDR3 DNA follows: TGTGCCAGCAGCCAAGATAGACTGGGGCGGGAGCAGTTCTTC.

V usage is TRBV5-4 and J usage is TRBJ2-3; D unresolved. Trimming shortened V by 2 bases and J by 2 bases, and 12 bases separated the two germline ends. The V gene's germline CDR1 is SGHNT and CDR2 YYREEE (reference sequence). CDR3 length: 15 residues. In DNA form, the CDR3 reads TGTGCCAGCAGCTTATACTCGGTCCACACAGATACGCAGTATTTT. Protein sequence: CASSLYSVHTDTQYF. The full variable domain, its missing parts supplied by reference TRBV5-4 and TRBJ2-3, is ETGVTQSPTHLIKTRGQQVTLRCSSQSGHNTVSWYQQALGQGPQFIFQYYREEENGRGNFPPRFSGLQFPNYSSELNVNALELDDSALYLCASSLYSVHTDTQYFGPGTRLTVL.

The chain has TRBV30 and TRBJ2-2, with D possibly TRBD1 on 8 matching bases. The CDR3 runs to 14 residues. Trimming stripped 3 bases from V and 6 bases from J, with 14 bases between. CDR1 is GTSNPN and CDR2 is SVGIG in the germline V gene (reference sequence). CDR3 coding DNA: TGTGCCTGGAGGATACAGGGGGGGGCCGGGGAGCTGTTTTTT. Translated: CAWRIQGGAGELFF.

The gene calls are TRBV30 and TRBJ2-3, with D perhaps matching TRBD1 (5 bases). Germline CDR1 is GTSNPN and CDR2 is SVGIG (reference sequence). The CDR3 has 15 residues. V lost 0 bases, J lost 6 bases, and 16 bases lay in between. The CDR3 loop is CAWSVVQGLGDTQYF. The DNA of the CDR3 is TGTGCCTGGAGTGTGGTTCAGGGCCTCGGGGATACGCAGTATTTT.

This chain joins TRBV5-6 and TRBJ2-7, with D perhaps TRBD1 (7 bases). Trimming took 5 bases from V and 8 from J, leaving 20 bases between them. CDR1 and CDR2 (germline): SGHDT, YYEEEE. This CDR3 comprises 14 residues. The CDR3 sequence is CASSFYDREDKQYF. The DNA of the CDR3 is TGTGCCAGCAGTTTTTATGACAGGGAGGATAAGCAGTACTTC.

This chain joins TRBV27 and TRBJ2-7; maybe TRBD1 (6 bases). The V gene's germline CDR1 is MNHEY and CDR2 SMNVEV (reference sequence). Trimming took 6 bases from V and 2 from J, leaving 17 bases between them. The CDR3 has 15 residues. The CDR3 DNA follows: TGTGCCAGCAGAGCATATCGGACAGACCCCTACGAGCAGTACTTC. Its protein is CASRAYRTDPYEQYF.

V usage is TRBV7-3 and J usage is TRBJ2-3, with D tentatively TRBD2 (5 bases). CDR1 and CDR2 (germline): SGHTA, FQGTGA. The CDR3 is 16 amino acids. V gave up 4 bases and J gave up 2 bases, with 16 bases separating them. CDR3 region: CASSSGFGRNTDTQYF. The CDR3 DNA is TGTGCCAGCAGCTCGGGGTTTGGTCGGAACACAGATACGCAGTATTTT.

The chain recombines TRBV2 with TRBJ2-3, with 10 bases identical to TRBD2. CDR3 length: 18 residues. Trimming cost V 2 bases and J 5 bases; bases outside gene matches: 13. Germline CDR1 SNHLY, CDR2 FYNNEI. CDR3 residues: CASSELGAGGPLVDTQYF. For the CDR3, the DNA is TGTGCCAGCAGTGAATTGGGAGCGGGAGGGCCGTTGGTAGATACGCAGTATTTT.

The chain employs TRBV6-1 and TRBJ2-5; TRBD1 aligns across 10 bases. The germline V gene has CDR1 MNHNS and CDR2 SASEGT. The CDR3 contains 15 residues. The junction had 7 bases not matched to a gene; V was cut back by 4 bases and J by 5 bases. CDR3 residues: CASSGGTGAWETQYF. CDR3 sequence (DNA): TGTGCCAGCAGTGGGGGGACAGGGGCGTGGGAGACCCAGTACTTC.

In this sample, this clone turned up a few times. The CDR3: CAWSVIGGFGDSPLHF. Written as DNA, the CDR3 is TGTGCCTGGAGTGTGATCGGAGGGTTTGGTGATTCACCCCTCCACTTT. This chain uses TRBV30 with TRBJ1-6; D remains unclear. V dropped 0 bases and J dropped 8 bases, with 17 bases sitting between them. The CDR3 length is 16 residues. Germline assignment: CDR1 GTSNPN and CDR2 SVGIG (reference sequence).

This chain uses TRBV5-4 with TRBJ2-1; 10 bases align to TRBD2. The germline V gene encodes CDR1 SGHNT and CDR2 YYREEE (reference sequence). CDR3 length: 15 residues. J lost 10 bases, V lost 4 bases, and 11 bases had no gene match. The CDR3: CASSREASGGAEQFF. The CDR3 DNA reads TGTGCCAGCAGCCGCGAGGCCAGCGGGGGGGCCGAGCAGTTCTTC.

The rearrangement uses TRBV5-1 and TRBJ1-2; maybe TRBD1 (6 bases). Trimming removed 0 bases from V and 6 bases from J, with 12 bases in between. Germline lookup yields CDR1 SGHRS and CDR2 YFSETQ. The CDR3 has 14 residues. CDR3 sequence reads: CASSLDRERNGYTF. The DNA of the CDR3 is TGCGCCAGCAGCTTGGACAGGGAGAGAAATGGCTACACCTTC.

V and J are TRBV27 and TRBJ1-1; D call uncertain. The CDR3 spans 11 residues. CDR1 and CDR2 from the germline V gene are MNHEY and SMNVEV (reference sequence). V dropped 5 bases and J dropped 3 bases, with 4 bases sitting between them. The CDR3 reads CASSTYTEAFF. CDR3 nucleotides: TGTGCCAGCAGTACTTACACTGAAGCTTTCTTT.